The next 17 T cell receptor beta chains were all read from a single sample in a study of blood T cell repertoires in COVID-19. Assay: immunoSEQ multiplex PCR; the TCRdb copy retains only in-frame clones and omits some. The profile shows tens of thousands of clones, 70% to 85% of them singletons. Sequenced input: peripheral blood. These receptors all stem from a woman aged 60-70 years with acute or convalescent COVID-19.

The chain recombines TRBV5-1 with TRBJ1-1, with a weak D call TRBD1 (6 bases). The CDR3 covers 16 residues. CDR1 is SGHRS and CDR2 is YFSETQ in the germline V gene. The V and J ends lost 9 bases and 1 base respectively, with 22 bases between them. CDR3 bases: TGCGCCACCAAGGACCGGGACAAAGCGGAGAACACTGAAGCTTTCTTT. Its translation is CATKDRDKAENTEAFF.

This rearrangement joins TRBV10-3 to TRBJ1-4; D is perhaps TRBD1 (5 bases). The germline V gene encodes CDR1 ENHRY and CDR2 SYGVKD. The CDR3 spans 12 residues. Trimming took 8 bases from V and 8 from J, leaving 12 bases between them. The CDR3 DNA reads as TGTGCCATCGCGCAGGGTCGAGAAAAACTGTTTTTT. Translated: CAIAQGREKLFF.

This chain connects TRBV19 to TRBJ2-1; D remains unclear. The length of the CDR3 is 13 residues. Germline V lookup: CDR1 LNHDA, CDR2 SQIVND (reference sequence). Trimming pared 7 bases from V and 0 bases from J, leaving 7 bases between. The DNA of the CDR3 is TGTGCCAGTAAGTTGAGCTCCTACAATGAGCAGTTCTTC. It is translated as CASKLSSYNEQFF.

The chain combines TRBV5-5 with TRBJ1-5; D gene ambiguous. The CDR3 is 14 residues long. V dropped 0 bases and J dropped 7 bases, with 11 bases sitting between them. Germline loops: CDR1 SGHKS, CDR2 YYEKEE (reference sequence). CDR3 sequence reads: CASSLGVAPQPQHF. The CDR3, as DNA: TGTGCCAGCAGCTTGGGGGTAGCTCCGCAGCCCCAGCATTTT. The full variable domain, in which reference TRBV5-5 and TRBJ1-5 provide the parts outside the CDR3, is DAGVTQSPTHLIKTRGQQVTLRCSPISGHKSVSWYQQVLGQGPQFIFQYYEKEERGRGNFPDRFSARQFPNYSSELNVNALLLGDSALYLCASSLGVAPQPQHFGDGTRLSIL.

This chain uses TRBV5-1 with TRBJ1-2; 8 nucleotides agree with TRBD1. Trimming cost V 0 bases and J 5 bases; bases outside gene matches: 3. Germline CDR1 reads SGHRS; CDR2 reads YFSETQ. This CDR3 region has 14 residues. CDR3 in DNA: TGCGCCAGCAGCTTGGATACAGGGGGTTATGGCTACACCTTC. It translates to CASSLDTGGYGYTF.

The rearrangement links TRBV12-3 or TRBV12-4 to TRBJ2-7, with 7 bases matching TRBD1. This CDR3 region has 10 residues. The CDR3 loop reads CPIQGTEQYF. CDR3 DNA: TGTCCAATACAGGGGACCGAGCAGTACTTC.

Note on this clone: One junction end does not reproduce the germline sequence, and a read error may be involved. The chain uses TRBV10-3 and TRBJ1-1, with a possible D match to TRBD1 (6 bases). CDR3 size: 13 residues. CDR1 is ENHRY, CDR2 SYGVKD, per germline. The CDR3 region has the DNA TGTGCCATCTTGGGGGCGGTGAAAACTGAAGCTTTCTTT. Encoded protein: CAILGAVKTEAFF.

The chain couples TRBV9 to TRBJ2-5, with D maybe TRBD1 (6 bases). The CDR3 length is 15 residues. CDR1 SGDLS and CDR2 YYNGEE come from the germline V gene. V lost 3 bases and J 1 base, leaving 13 bases between the germline ends. DNA for the CDR3: TGTGCCAGCAGCGGTGGGGGCGGACCCCAAGAGACCCAGTACTTC. Translation: CASSGGGGPQETQYF.

V usage is TRBV10-2 and J usage is TRBJ2-1, with D perhaps TRBD1 (6 bases). This CDR3 is built from 14 residues. The germline CDR1 and CDR2 sequences are WSHSY and SAAADI. The germline V and J ends were trimmed by 0 bases and 8 bases, with 11 bases remaining between them. CDR3 protein: CASSESWGPYEQFF. The CDR3 DNA sequence: TGCGCCAGCAGTGAGTCTTGGGGGCCCTATGAGCAGTTCTTC.

This chain uses TRBV12-3 or TRBV12-4 with TRBJ1-2; the D is unclear. The V end was cut by 3 bases, the J end by 5 bases, with 10 bases between. This CDR3 region has 13 residues. Here the CDR3 DNA reads TGTGCCAGCAGTTTGGGCGTCCCTTATGGCTACACCTTC. This translates into CASSLGVPYGYTF.

This clone has only a few counts. The CDR3 loop reads CASSPGDRPSEAFF. The CDR3 DNA sequence: TGTGCCAGCAGCCCAGGGGACAGACCTTCCGAAGCTTTCTTT. V usage is TRBV7-2 and J usage is TRBJ1-1, with TRBD1 matching over 7 bases. CDR3 length: 14 amino acids. Germline V gene data show CDR1 as SGHTA and CDR2 as FQGNSA. The V and J ends lost 5 bases and 8 bases, in that order; junction bases with no gene match: 11.

This chain connects TRBV29-1 to TRBJ2-7; D perhaps matches TRBD1 (6 bases). CDR1 and CDR2 (germline): SQVTM, ANQGSEA. Trimming removed 6 bases at V and 4 bases at J, with 13 bases between. This CDR3 spans 12 amino acids. CDR3 DNA: TGCAGCGTGATGGGACACGATTACGAGCAGTACTTC. This gives the protein CSVMGHDYEQYF.

The V gene is TRBV4-2, the J gene TRBJ2-4; TRBD1 matches at 10 bases. V lost 4 bases, J lost 8 bases, and 8 bases stayed unmatched. Germline lookup yields CDR1 LGHNA and CDR2 YNFKEQ. The length of the CDR3 is 15 residues. CDR3 loop: CASSRDGQGGDIQYF. CDR3 DNA: TGTGCCAGCAGCCGCGACGGACAGGGGGGGGACATTCAGTACTTC.

The chain has TRBV7-4 and TRBJ1-5; D remains ambiguous. V was clipped by 1 base and J by 3 bases, with 13 bases between them. This CDR3 is built from 16 residues. Germline CDR1 and CDR2: SGHVT and SQSDAQ. CDR3 in amino acids: CASSLEAGYFNQPQHF. DNA of the CDR3: TGTGCCAGCAGCTTAGAGGCAGGTTACTTCAATCAGCCCCAGCATTTT.

This clone was counted a single time. J is TRBJ1-1 and V is TRBV4-1; D gene unclear. The CDR3 runs 16 residues. Trimming stripped 1 base from V and 11 bases from J, with 23 bases between. CDR1 and CDR2 (germline): MGHRA, YSYEKL. The CDR3 sequence is CASSQVPARRESRAFF. DNA of the CDR3: TGCGCCAGCAGCCAAGTACCAGCGAGGCGGGAATCCCGCGCTTTCTTT.

The chain is built from TRBV3-1 (or the pseudogene TRBV3-2) and TRBJ2-5, with D possibly being TRBD2 (6 bases). This CDR3 spans 15 amino acids. CDR1 is LGHDT, CDR2 YNNKEL, per germline (reference sequence). V was pared by 0 bases and J by 2 bases, with 10 bases between. CDR3 region: CASSQDGRFQETQYF. CDR3 DNA sequence: TGTGCCAGCAGCCAAGATGGGAGGTTTCAAGAGACCCAGTACTTC.

This clone was counted a single time. J is TRBJ1-4 and V is TRBV5-4; 7 bases map to TRBD1. Germline assignment: CDR1 SGHNT and CDR2 YYREEE (reference sequence). The CDR3 is made up of 12 amino acids. V lost 2 bases, J lost 8 bases, and 0 bases stayed unmatched. The chain's CDR3 is CASSLGGEKLFF. In DNA, the CDR3 is TGTGCCAGCAGCTTAGGGGGCGAAAAACTGTTTTTT.